The 31 T cell receptor beta chains in this list originate from one sample, sequenced in a study of Ad26.COV2.S vaccination and SARS-CoV-2 variants. The protocol was immunoSEQ multiplex PCR, while the TCRdb copy is restricted to in-frame clones and leaves out a portion. The sample contains roughly 500,000 clones, around nine tenths of which appear only once. Regarding treatment: about 20 received Ad26.COV2.S at low or high dose, single or two shots; several received placebo; per-sample allocation not given. Samples were taken on day 63 after the first vaccine or placebo injection. The source was peripheral blood, collected in a trial of Ad26.COV2.S vaccine versus placebo. The receptor set was obtained from a person between 18 and 60 years old who received the Ad26.COV2.S COVID-19 vaccine or a placebo.

Notes on this clone: The same CDR3 can be traced to other DNA sequences in this sample. This chain links TRBV28 with TRBJ2-7, with D possibly being TRBD1 (6 bases). The CDR3 is made up of 13 amino acids. Germline CDR1 and CDR2: MDHEN and SYDVKM. V shed 7 bases and J shed 1 base, with 11 bases lying between them. The CDR3: CASTGQGSYEQYF. CDR3 DNA: TGTGCCAGCACGGGGCAGGGGTCCTACGAGCAGTACTTC.

This clone was seen only once. The gene calls are TRBV18 and TRBJ2-1; tentatively, D is TRBD1 or TRBD2 (5 bases each). V was clipped by 1 base and J by 7 bases, with 17 bases between them. CDR1 and CDR2 from the germline V gene are KGHSH and LQKENI. The length of the CDR3 is 16 residues. The CDR3 coding sequence is TGTGCCAGCTCACCACGGGGGTCAGGGAGAGGAAATGAGCAGTTCTTC. This gives the protein CASSPRGSGRGNEQFF.

The V gene is TRBV28, the J gene TRBJ1-2; no firm D call. The CDR3 totals 12 residues. Germline V CDR1 and CDR2: MDHEN, SYDVKM. V was cut by 4 bases and J by 6 bases, with 9 bases left in between. CDR3 loop: CASSSGGNGYTF. CDR3 sequence (DNA): TGTGCCAGCAGTTCGGGAGGGAATGGCTACACCTTC.

This clone was detected many times. The CDR3 loop reads CASSYGERGTGELFF. CDR3 nucleotides: TGTGCCAGCAGTTACGGGGAGAGGGGCACCGGGGAGCTGTTTTTT. The chain is built from TRBV6-5 and TRBJ2-2, with D possibly called TRBD1 or TRBD2 (5 bases each). V lost 2 bases and J lost 4, with 11 bases in between. Germline CDR1 and CDR2: MNHEY and SVGAGI. The CDR3 runs 15 residues.

The chain employs TRBV15 and TRBJ1-3, with D perhaps matching TRBD1 (5 bases). The ends were cut back, 0 bases at V and 3 bases at J, with 12 bases in the middle. The germline CDR1 and CDR2 sequences are LNHNV and YYDKDF (reference sequence). CDR3 size: 16 residues. CDR3 region: CATSRDRVVGGNTIYF. The CDR3 DNA sequence: TGTGCCACCAGCAGAGACAGGGTTGTCGGTGGAAACACCATATATTTT.

This chain joins TRBV28 and TRBJ1-2, with a weak D call TRBD1 (5 bases). Germline assignment: CDR1 MDHEN and CDR2 SYDVKM. The CDR3 sequence is 13 residues long. The V end was cut by 5 bases, the J end by 8 bases, with 15 bases between. Here the CDR3 reads CASSPPGDRGYTF. For the CDR3, the DNA is TGTGCCAGCAGTCCGCCGGGGGATCGGGGCTACACCTTC.

V is TRBV20-1 and J is TRBJ2-7; TRBD1 agrees at 9 bases. The V segment lost 3 bases and the J segment 2 bases; nucleotides outside the gene matches: 5. The CDR3 consists of 14 residues. Germline V CDR1 and CDR2: DFQATT, SNEGSKA (reference sequence). CDR3 nucleotides: TGCAGTGCTAGTTCGGACAGGGGCCCCTACGAGCAGTACTTC. This translates into CSASSDRGPYEQYF.

The V and J genes are TRBV10-3 and TRBJ2-7; 7 bases fit TRBD1. Germline lookup yields CDR1 ENHRY and CDR2 SYGVKD. The CDR3 spans 16 residues. The V and J ends lost 4 bases and 2 bases, in that order; junction bases with no gene match: 11. CDR3 coding DNA: TGTGCCATCAGTGGGGGCTTTGGGACAGAGACCTACGAGCAGTACTTC. It is translated as CAISGGFGTETYEQYF.

V gene TRBV7-2 combines with J gene TRBJ1-6; tentative D call: TRBD1 (6 bases). V was trimmed by 5 bases and J by 7 bases, leaving 12 bases between them. This CDR3 spans 14 amino acids. The V gene's germline CDR1 is SGHTA and CDR2 FQGNSA. CDR3 bases: TGTGCCAGCAGCCTATGGACAGCGAATTCACCCCTCCACTTT. It yields the protein CASSLWTANSPLHF.

This sequence joins TRBV27 and TRBJ2-3; TRBD2 matches at 13 bases. V was pared by 5 bases and J by 8 bases, with 13 bases of the junction left unmatched. The length of the CDR3 is 17 residues. Germline V gene sequence: CDR1 MNHEY, CDR2 SMNVEV (reference sequence). The CDR3: CASSLGRTSGGVGTQYF. CDR3 in DNA: TGTGCCAGCAGTCTAGGGAGGACTAGCGGGGGAGTTGGTACGCAGTATTTT.

This chain uses TRBV6-5 with TRBJ1-1, with a tentative D call TRBD1 (6 bases). V gave up 6 bases and J gave up 2 bases, with 16 bases separating them. The CDR3 totals 15 residues. Germline V CDR1 and CDR2: MNHEY, SVGAGI. Written as DNA, the CDR3 is TGTGCCAGCAGGCACAGGGAGGCCCGCAACACTGAAGCTTTCTTT. Its translation: CASRHREARNTEAFF.

The chain carries TRBV28 and TRBJ1-2; D unclear. This CDR3 spans 14 amino acids. Germline CDR1 reads MDHEN; CDR2 reads SYDVKM. Deletions cut 4 bases from V and 7 bases from J, with 16 bases between. CDR3 loop: CASSSRTPRRGYTF. The CDR3 region has the DNA TGTGCCAGCAGTTCTAGGACCCCGAGACGTGGCTACACCTTC.

The chain uses TRBV4-1 and TRBJ2-5; D remains ambiguous. Germline V gene lookup returns CDR1 MGHRA and CDR2 YSYEKL. V lost 4 bases and J lost 5, with 14 bases in between. This CDR3 comprises 14 residues. The CDR3 coding sequence is TGCGCCAGCAGCCCCGTAATGACCCCGGAGACCCAGTACTTC. The encoded protein is CASSPVMTPETQYF.

V gene TRBV7-8 combines with J gene TRBJ2-1, with 7 bases aligning to TRBD2. Germline assignment: CDR1 SGHVS and CDR2 FQNEAQ. Unmatched junction bases numbered 1, after V lost 1 base and J lost 1 base. The CDR3 loop spans 15 amino acids. Written as DNA, the CDR3 is TGTGCCAGCAGCTTAGTGGGGGGGTCCTACAATGAGCAGTTCTTC. Its protein is CASSLVGGSYNEQFF.

The rearrangement uses TRBV25-1 and TRBJ2-2; D might be TRBD1 or TRBD2, each matching 5 bases. Germline V lookup: CDR1 MGHDK, CDR2 SYGVNS. With 5 bases removed from V and 4 bases from J, the gap between germline ends came to 20 bases. There are 17 residues in the CDR3. The CDR3 sequence: CASSPTGALGVTGELFF. CDR3 DNA sequence: TGTGCCAGCAGTCCCACCGGGGCCCTCGGCGTCACCGGGGAGCTGTTTTTT.

The chain joins TRBV6-9 to TRBJ2-1; 9 nucleotides line up with TRBD2. The CDR3 length is 20 residues. Germline V gene lookup returns CDR1 MNHGY and CDR2 SVAAGI. With 5 bases clipped from V and 4 bases from J, the junction kept 21 bases outside the gene matches. CDR3 residues: CASSPRGSGRPRSEYNEQFF. The CDR3 DNA is TGTGCCAGCAGTCCACGGGGGAGCGGGAGGCCCCGGTCCGAATACAATGAGCAGTTCTTC.

The chain joins TRBV6-6 to TRBJ2-7; D might be TRBD1 (5 bases). Trimming left V 0 bases short and J 5 bases short, with 8 bases between. This CDR3 has 13 amino acids. CDR1 MNHNY and CDR2 SVGAGI come from the germline V gene (reference sequence). CDR3 sequence reads: CASSYSQGHEQYF. CDR3 bases: TGTGCCAGCAGTTACTCCCAGGGCCACGAGCAGTACTTC.

This clone was recorded only once. V is TRBV5-6 and J is TRBJ2-5; D remains ambiguous. Germline assignment: CDR1 SGHDT and CDR2 YYEEEE. Trimming took 2 bases from V and 3 from J, leaving 5 bases between them. The CDR3 loop spans 12 amino acids. The CDR3 bases are TGTGCCAGCAGCTTTTGGGAAGAGACCCAGTACTTC. Translating it yields CASSFWEETQYF.

The gene calls are TRBV2 and TRBJ1-4; 7 bases line up with TRBD1. CDR1 is SNHLY and CDR2 is FYNNEI in the germline V gene. The CDR3 is 14 amino acids. The J segment lost 7 bases and the V segment lost 6 bases, leaving 8 bases of the junction unmatched. The CDR3 DNA is TGTGCCAGCAGATCCGACAGGGTTGGTGAAAAACTGTTTTTT. This sequence encodes CASRSDRVGEKLFF. Together with reference TRBV2 and TRBJ1-4, the CDR3 gives the full variable domain: EPEVTQTPSHQVTQMGQEVILRCVPISNHLYFYWYRQILGQKVEFLVSFYNNEISEKSEIFDDQFSVERPDGSNFTLKIRSTKLEDSAMYFCASRSDRVGEKLFFGSGTQLSVL.

The rearrangement links TRBV7-2 to TRBJ2-3; the match to TRBD2 covers 10 bases. CDR3 length: 16 amino acids. The J segment lost 4 bases and the V segment lost 5 bases, leaving 9 bases of the junction unmatched. Germline values: CDR1 SGHTA, CDR2 FQGNSA. CDR3 nucleotides: TGTGCCAGCAGCACGACAGGACTAGCGGCTGCAGATACGCAGTATTTT. The encoded protein is CASSTTGLAAADTQYF.

V gene TRBV15 combines with J gene TRBJ2-2, with 8 bases aligning to TRBD2. The germline V gene encodes CDR1 LNHNV and CDR2 YYDKDF (reference sequence). The ends lost 0 bases at V and 7 bases at J; junction bases unmatched: 4. The CDR3 spans 15 residues. Here the CDR3 DNA reads TGTGCCACCAGCAGAGATCTTAGCGGGATCGGGGAGCTGTTTTTT. Encoded protein: CATSRDLSGIGELFF.

V is TRBV12-3 or TRBV12-4 and J is TRBJ2-7; no clear D. The CDR3 has 13 amino acids. The germline V and J ends were trimmed by 2 bases and 3 bases, with 8 bases remaining between them. For the CDR3, the DNA is TGTGCCAGCAGTTTAACCGTGGGCTACGAGCAGTACTTC. Translated, it gives CASSLTVGYEQYF.

This clone was seen once. The V and J genes are TRBV7-8 and TRBJ1-1, with D maybe TRBD1 (6 bases). There are 15 residues in the CDR3. Trimming cost V 5 bases and J 4 bases, with 17 bases left between them. Germline V CDR1 and CDR2: SGHVS, FQNEAQ. The CDR3 DNA reads TGTGCCAGCAGCCTTCGGGAACAGGGCCTCACTGAAGCTTTCTTT. Its translation is CASSLREQGLTEAFF.

The V gene is TRBV5-4, the J gene TRBJ2-3; TRBD1 agrees at 8 bases. V was clipped by 4 bases and J by 6 bases; unmatched bases: 7. In germline, CDR1 is SGHNT, CDR2 YYREEE (reference sequence). The CDR3 is made up of 14 amino acids. This CDR3 reads CASSPQGALDTQYF. The CDR3 DNA reads TGTGCCAGCAGCCCGCAGGGGGCGCTGGATACGCAGTATTTT.

The chain is built from TRBV5-4 and TRBJ2-1, with a possible D match to TRBD1 (6 bases). Trimming left V 2 bases short and J 2 bases short, with 17 bases between. In germline, CDR1 is SGHNT, CDR2 YYREEE (reference sequence). The CDR3 has 17 amino acids. The CDR3 nucleotides are TGTGCCAGCAGCTTACCTCGGACAGAGAGGCCCTACAATGAGCAGTTCTTC. This codes for CASSLPRTERPYNEQFF.

In DNA, the CDR3 is TGTGCCAGCAGCGTAGAACTGCGCGGAGATACGCAGTATTTT. This sequence encodes CASSVELRGDTQYF. The genes are TRBV9 and TRBJ2-3; D remains ambiguous. The germline CDR1 and CDR2 sequences are SGDLS and YYNGEE. The germline V and J ends were trimmed by 0 bases and 5 bases, with 10 bases remaining between them. There are 14 residues in the CDR3.

The chain uses TRBV28 and TRBJ1-1; possibly TRBD1 for D (6 bases). Per germline, CDR1 MDHEN and CDR2 SYDVKM. CDR3 length: 16 amino acids. V was cut by 3 bases and J by 2 bases, with 16 bases left in between. CDR3 nucleotides: TGTGCCAGCAGTTTCCCCTCGGACGGGACAAACACTGAAGCTTTCTTT. This translates into CASSFPSDGTNTEAFF.

The rearrangement joins TRBV25-1 to TRBJ1-1; no definite D call. The V gene lost 1 base and the J gene lost 0 bases, with 9 bases spanning the gap. The CDR3 is 15 amino acids. Germline values: CDR1 MGHDK, CDR2 SYGVNS. CDR3 sequence: CASSESTPMNTEAFF. Here the CDR3 DNA reads TGTGCCAGCAGTGAATCGACACCGATGAACACTGAAGCTTTCTTT.

This CDR3 reads CASSLAGQGARGGELFF. The CDR3 coding sequence is TGCGCCAGCAGCTTGGCCGGACAGGGGGCGCGGGGCGGGGAGCTGTTTTTT. The V call is TRBV5-1, the J call TRBJ2-2; 11 positions agree with TRBD1. There are 17 residues in the CDR3. V lost 0 bases, J lost 7 bases, and 8 bases stayed unmatched. Germline V CDR1 and CDR2: SGHRS, YFSETQ.

The V gene is TRBV7-3, the J gene TRBJ1-5; D gene uncertain. CDR1 is SGHTA and CDR2 is FQGTGA in the germline V gene. The V end was cut by 10 bases, the J end by 5 bases, with 21 bases between. The CDR3 has 15 amino acids. CDR3 in DNA: TGTGCCATCGCCGAAGGGCACAACTCCTATCAGCCCCAGCATTTT. It yields the protein CAIAEGHNSYQPQHF.

This chain joins TRBV14 and TRBJ2-7, with 8 bases identical to TRBD2. The CDR3 loop spans 16 amino acids. J lost 3 bases, V lost 3 bases, and 10 bases had no gene match. The germline gives CDR1 SGHDN, CDR2 FVKESK. CDR3 residues: CASSHRTSPANYEQYF. In nucleotides, the CDR3 is TGTGCCAGCAGCCACAGGACTAGCCCCGCAAACTACGAGCAGTACTTC.